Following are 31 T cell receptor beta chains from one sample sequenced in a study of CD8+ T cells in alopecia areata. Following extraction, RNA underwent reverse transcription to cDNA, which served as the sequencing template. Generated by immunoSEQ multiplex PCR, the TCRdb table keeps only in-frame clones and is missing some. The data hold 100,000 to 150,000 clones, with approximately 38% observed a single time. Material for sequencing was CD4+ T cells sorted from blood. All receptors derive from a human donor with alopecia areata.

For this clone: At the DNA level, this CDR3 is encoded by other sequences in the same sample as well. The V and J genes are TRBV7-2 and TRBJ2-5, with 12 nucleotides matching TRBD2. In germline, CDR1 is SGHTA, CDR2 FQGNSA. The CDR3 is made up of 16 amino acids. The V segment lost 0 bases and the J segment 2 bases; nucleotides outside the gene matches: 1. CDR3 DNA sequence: TGTGCCAGCAGCTTAGCTGGACTAGCGGGGCAAGAGACCCAGTACTTC. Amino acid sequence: CASSLAGLAGQETQYF.

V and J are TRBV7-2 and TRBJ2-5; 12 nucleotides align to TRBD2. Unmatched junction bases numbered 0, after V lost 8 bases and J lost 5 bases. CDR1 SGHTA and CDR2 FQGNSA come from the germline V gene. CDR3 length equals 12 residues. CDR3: CASLAGGETQYF. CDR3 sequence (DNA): TGTGCCAGCCTAGCGGGGGGGGAGACCCAGTACTTC.

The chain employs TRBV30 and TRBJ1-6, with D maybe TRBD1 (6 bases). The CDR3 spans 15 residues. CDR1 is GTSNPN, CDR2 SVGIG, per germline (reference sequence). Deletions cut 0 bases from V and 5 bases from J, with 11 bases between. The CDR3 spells CAWSVRGQNNSPLHF. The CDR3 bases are TGTGCCTGGAGTGTCCGGGGGCAGAATAATTCACCCCTCCACTTT.

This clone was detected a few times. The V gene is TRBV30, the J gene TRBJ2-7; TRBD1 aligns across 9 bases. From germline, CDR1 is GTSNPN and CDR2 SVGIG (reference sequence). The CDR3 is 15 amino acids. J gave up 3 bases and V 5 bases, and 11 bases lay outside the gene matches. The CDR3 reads CAWDTGTGNLYEQYF. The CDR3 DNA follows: TGTGCCTGGGATACCGGGACAGGGAATCTCTACGAGCAGTACTTC. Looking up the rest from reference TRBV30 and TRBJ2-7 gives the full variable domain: SQTIHQWPATLVQPVGSPLSLECTVEGTSNPNLYWYRQAAGRGLQLLFYSVGIGQISSEVPQNLSASRPQDRQFILSSKKLLLSDSGFYLCAWDTGTGNLYEQYFGPGTRLTVT.

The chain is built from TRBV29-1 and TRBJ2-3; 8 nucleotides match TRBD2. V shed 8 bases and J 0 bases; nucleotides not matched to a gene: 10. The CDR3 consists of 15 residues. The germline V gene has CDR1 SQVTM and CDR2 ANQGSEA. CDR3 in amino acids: CSTENPSGSTDTQYF. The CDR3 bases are TGCAGCACCGAAAACCCTAGCGGGAGCACAGATACGCAGTATTTT.

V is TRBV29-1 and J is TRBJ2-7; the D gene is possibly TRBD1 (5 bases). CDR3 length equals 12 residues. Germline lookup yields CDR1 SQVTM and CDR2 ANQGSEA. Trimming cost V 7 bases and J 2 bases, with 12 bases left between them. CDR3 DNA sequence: TGCAGCGCCGACAGCCCCACCTACGAGCAGTACTTC. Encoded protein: CSADSPTYEQYF.

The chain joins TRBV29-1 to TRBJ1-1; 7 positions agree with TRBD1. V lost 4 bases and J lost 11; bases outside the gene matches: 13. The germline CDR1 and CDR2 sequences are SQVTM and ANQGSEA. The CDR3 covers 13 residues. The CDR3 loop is CSVGQGARGVAFF. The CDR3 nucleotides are TGCAGCGTTGGACAGGGAGCGCGAGGAGTCGCTTTCTTT.

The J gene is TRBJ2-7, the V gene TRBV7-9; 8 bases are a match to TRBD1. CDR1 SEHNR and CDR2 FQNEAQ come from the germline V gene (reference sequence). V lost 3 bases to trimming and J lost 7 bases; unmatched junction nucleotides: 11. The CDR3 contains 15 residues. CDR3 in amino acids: CASSFGQGRVDEQYF. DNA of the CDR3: TGTGCCAGCAGCTTTGGACAGGGACGGGTTGATGAGCAGTACTTC.

CDR3 in DNA: TGCAGCGTTGCCCCGCGGGACAGCCACTCTGGGGCCAACGTCCTGACTTTC. Translated, it gives CSVAPRDSHSGANVLTF. The rearrangement uses TRBV29-1 and TRBJ2-6; possible D gene TRBD1, 7 bases. CDR1 and CDR2 (germline): SQVTM, ANQGSEA. The length of the CDR3 is 17 residues. V dropped 4 bases and J dropped 0 bases, with 16 bases sitting between them.

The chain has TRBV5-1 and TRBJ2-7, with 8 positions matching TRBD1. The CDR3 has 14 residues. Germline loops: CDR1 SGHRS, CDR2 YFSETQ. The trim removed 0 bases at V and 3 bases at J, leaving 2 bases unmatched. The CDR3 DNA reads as TGCGCCAGCAGCTTGGTGACAGGGGACTACGAGCAGTACTTC. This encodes CASSLVTGDYEQYF.

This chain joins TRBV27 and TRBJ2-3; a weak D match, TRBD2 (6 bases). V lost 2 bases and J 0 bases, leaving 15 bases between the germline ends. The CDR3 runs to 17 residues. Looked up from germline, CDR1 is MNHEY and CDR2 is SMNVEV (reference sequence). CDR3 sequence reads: CASSLLLLASSTDTQYF. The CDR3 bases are TGTGCCAGCAGTTTACTCCTACTAGCTTCTAGCACAGATACGCAGTATTTT.

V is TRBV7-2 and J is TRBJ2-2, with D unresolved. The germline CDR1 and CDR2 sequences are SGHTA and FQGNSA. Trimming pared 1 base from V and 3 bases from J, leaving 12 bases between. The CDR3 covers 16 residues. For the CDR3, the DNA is TGTGCCAGCAGCTTAGTGATGCGTCTCGACACCGGGGAGCTGTTTTTT. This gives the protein CASSLVMRLDTGELFF.

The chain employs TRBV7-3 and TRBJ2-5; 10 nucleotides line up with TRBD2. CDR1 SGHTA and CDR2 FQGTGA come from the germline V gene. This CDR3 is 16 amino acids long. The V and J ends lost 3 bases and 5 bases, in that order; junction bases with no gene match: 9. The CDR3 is CASSLGSGGATETQYF. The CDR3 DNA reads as TGTGCCAGCAGCTTGGGAAGCGGGGGGGCCACCGAGACCCAGTACTTC. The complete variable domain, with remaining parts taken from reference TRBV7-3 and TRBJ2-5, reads GAGVSQTPSNKVTEKGKYVELRCDPISGHTALYWYRQSLGQGPEFLIYFQGTGAADDSGLPNDRFFAVRPEGSVSTLKIQRTERGDSAVYLCASSLGSGGATETQYFGPGTRLLVL.

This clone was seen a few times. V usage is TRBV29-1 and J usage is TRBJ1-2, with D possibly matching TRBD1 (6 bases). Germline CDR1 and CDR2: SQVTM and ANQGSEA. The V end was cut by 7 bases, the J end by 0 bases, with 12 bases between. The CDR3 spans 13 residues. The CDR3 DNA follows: TGCAGCGCGGACAGCCGAACTAACTATGGCTACACCTTC. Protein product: CSADSRTNYGYTF.

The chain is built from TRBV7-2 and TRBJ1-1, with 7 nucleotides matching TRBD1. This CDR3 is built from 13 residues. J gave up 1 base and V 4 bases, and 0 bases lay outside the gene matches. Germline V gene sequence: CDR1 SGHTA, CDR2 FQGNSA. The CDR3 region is CASSSGGNTEAFF. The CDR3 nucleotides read TGTGCCAGCAGCTCAGGGGGGAACACTGAAGCTTTCTTT.

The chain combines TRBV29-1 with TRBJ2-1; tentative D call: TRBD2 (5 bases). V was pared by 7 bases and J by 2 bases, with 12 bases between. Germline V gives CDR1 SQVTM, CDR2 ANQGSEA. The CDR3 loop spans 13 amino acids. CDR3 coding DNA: TGCAGCGCAGGACCGAGGGCCTACAATGAGCAGTTCTTC. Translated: CSAGPRAYNEQFF.

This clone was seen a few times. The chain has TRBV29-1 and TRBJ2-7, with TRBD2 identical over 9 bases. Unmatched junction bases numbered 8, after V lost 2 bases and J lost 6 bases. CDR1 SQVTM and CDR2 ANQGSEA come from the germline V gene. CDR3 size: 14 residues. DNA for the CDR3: TGCAGCGTTGAACCTGCTAGCGGGATAGGCGAGCAGTACTTC. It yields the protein CSVEPASGIGEQYF.

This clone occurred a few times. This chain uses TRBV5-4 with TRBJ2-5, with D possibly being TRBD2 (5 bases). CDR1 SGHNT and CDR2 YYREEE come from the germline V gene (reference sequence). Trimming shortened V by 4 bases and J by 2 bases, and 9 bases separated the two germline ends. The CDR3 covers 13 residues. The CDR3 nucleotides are TGTGCCAGCAGCCGAGAGCGGCAAGAGACCCAGTACTTC. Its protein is CASSRERQETQYF.

This CDR3 reads CSVMTDLNQPQHF. As DNA, the CDR3 is TGCAGCGTGATGACAGACCTCAATCAGCCCCAGCATTTT. The chain has TRBV29-1 and TRBJ1-5, with TRBD1 as a possible D gene (5 bases). CDR1 is SQVTM, CDR2 ANQGSEA, per germline. The CDR3 consists of 13 residues. V was pared by 6 bases and J by 3 bases, with 12 bases between.

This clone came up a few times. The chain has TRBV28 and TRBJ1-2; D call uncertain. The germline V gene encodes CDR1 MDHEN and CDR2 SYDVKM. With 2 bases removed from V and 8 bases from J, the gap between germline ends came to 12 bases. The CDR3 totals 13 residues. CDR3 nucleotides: TGTGCCAGCAGTTTACCCCTCCTGAACGGCTACACCTTC. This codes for CASSLPLLNGYTF.

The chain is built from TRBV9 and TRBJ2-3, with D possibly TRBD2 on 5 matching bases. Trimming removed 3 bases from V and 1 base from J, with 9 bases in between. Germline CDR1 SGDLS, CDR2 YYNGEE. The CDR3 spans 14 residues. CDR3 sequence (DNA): TGTGCCAGCAGCGAACACGGGGGCACAGATACGCAGTATTTT. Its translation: CASSEHGGTDTQYF.

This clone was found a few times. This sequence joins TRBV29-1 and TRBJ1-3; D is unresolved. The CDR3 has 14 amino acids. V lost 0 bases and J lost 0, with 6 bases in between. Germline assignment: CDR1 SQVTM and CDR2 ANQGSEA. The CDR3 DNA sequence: TGCAGCGTTGAAGATCAATTCTCTGGAAACACCATATATTTT. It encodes CSVEDQFSGNTIYF.

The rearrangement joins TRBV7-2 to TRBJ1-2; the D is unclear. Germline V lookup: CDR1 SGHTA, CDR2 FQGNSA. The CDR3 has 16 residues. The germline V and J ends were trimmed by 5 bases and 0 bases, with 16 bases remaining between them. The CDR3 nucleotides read TGTGCCAGCAGCGGTAGTGGTGTCAGCGCTAACTATGGCTACACCTTC. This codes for CASSGSGVSANYGYTF.

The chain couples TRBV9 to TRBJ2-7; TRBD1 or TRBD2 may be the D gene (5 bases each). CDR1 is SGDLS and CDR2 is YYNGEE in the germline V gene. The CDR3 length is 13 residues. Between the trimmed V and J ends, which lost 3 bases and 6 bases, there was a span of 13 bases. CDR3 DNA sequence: TGTGCCAGCAGCGATCACGCAGGGAGCGAGCAGTACTTC. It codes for CASSDHAGSEQYF.

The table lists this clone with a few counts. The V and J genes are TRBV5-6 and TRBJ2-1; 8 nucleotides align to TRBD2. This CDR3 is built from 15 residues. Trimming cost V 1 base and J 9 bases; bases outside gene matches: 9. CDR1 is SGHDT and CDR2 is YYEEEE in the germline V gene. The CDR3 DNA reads TGTGCCAGCAGCTTGCGGGGGGGCCGGAGGGGTGAGCAGTTCTTC. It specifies CASSLRGGRRGEQFF.

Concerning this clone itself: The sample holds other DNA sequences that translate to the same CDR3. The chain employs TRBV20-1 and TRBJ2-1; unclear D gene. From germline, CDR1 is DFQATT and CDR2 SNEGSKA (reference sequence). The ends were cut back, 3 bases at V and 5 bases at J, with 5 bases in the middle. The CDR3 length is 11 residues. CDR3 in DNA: TGCAGTGCTAGGCAGGACAATGAGCAGTTCTTC. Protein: CSARQDNEQFF.

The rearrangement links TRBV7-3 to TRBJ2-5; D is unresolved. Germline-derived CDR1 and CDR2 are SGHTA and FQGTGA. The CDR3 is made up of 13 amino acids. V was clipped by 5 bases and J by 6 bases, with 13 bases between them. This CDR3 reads CASSPSKTQTQYF. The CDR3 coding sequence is TGTGCCAGCAGCCCGAGCAAGACACAGACCCAGTACTTC.

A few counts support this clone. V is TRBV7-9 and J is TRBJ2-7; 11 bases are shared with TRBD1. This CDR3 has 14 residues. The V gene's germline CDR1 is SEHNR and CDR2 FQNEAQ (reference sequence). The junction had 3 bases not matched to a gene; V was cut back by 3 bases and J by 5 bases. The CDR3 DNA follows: TGTGCCAGCAGCTTCGGGACAGGGGGGGACGAGCAGTACTTC. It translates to CASSFGTGGDEQYF. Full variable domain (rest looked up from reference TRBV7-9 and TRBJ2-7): DTGVSQNPRHKITKRGQNVTFRCDPISEHNRLYWYRQTLGQGPEFLTYFQNEAQLEKSRLLSDRFSAERPKGSFSTLEIQRTEQGDSAMYLCASSFGTGGDEQYFGPGTRLTVT.

As DNA, the CDR3 is TGTGCCAGCAGTGTAGACACTGAAGCTTTCTTT. Translating gives CASSVDTEAFF. This chain joins TRBV25-1 and TRBJ1-1; no reliable D call. The CDR3 runs 11 residues. Between the trimmed V and J ends, which lost 4 bases and 3 bases, there was a span of 3 bases. Germline V CDR1 and CDR2: MGHDK, SYGVNS. The variable domain in full, completed from reference TRBV25-1 and TRBJ1-1, reads EADIYQTPRYLVIGTGKKITLECSQTMGHDKMYWYQQDPGMELHLIHYSYGVNSTEKGDLSSESTVSRIRTEHFPLTLESARPSHTSQYLCASSVDTEAFFGQGTRLTVV.

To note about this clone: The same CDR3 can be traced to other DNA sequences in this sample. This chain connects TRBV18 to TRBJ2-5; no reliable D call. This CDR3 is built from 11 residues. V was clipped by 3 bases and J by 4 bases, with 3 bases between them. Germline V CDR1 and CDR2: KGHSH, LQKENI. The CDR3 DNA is TGTGCCAGCTCACCGAGAGAGACCCAGTACTTC. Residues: CASSPRETQYF.

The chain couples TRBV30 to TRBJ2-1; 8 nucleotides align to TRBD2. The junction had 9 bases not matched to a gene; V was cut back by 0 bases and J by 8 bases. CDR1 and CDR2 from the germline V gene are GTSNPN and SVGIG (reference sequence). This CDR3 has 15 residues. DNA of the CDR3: TGTGCCTGGAGTGTACGGCTAGCGGGTTGGGATGAGCAGTTCTTC. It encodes CAWSVRLAGWDEQFF.